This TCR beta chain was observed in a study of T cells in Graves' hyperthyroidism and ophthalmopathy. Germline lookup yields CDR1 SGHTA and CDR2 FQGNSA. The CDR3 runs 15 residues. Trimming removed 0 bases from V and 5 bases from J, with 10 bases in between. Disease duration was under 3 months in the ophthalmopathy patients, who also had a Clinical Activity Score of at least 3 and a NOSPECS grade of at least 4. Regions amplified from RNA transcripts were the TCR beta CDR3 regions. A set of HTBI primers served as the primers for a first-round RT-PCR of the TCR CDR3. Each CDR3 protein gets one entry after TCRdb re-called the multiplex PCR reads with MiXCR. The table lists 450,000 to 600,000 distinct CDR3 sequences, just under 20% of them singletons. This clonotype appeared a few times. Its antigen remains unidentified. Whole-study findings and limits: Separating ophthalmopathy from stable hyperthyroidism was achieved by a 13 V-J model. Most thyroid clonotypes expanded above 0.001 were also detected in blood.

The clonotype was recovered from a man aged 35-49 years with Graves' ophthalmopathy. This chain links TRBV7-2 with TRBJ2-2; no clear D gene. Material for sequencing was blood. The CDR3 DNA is TGTGCCAGCAGCTTAGCAACTCGTCAAACCGGGGAGCTGTTTTTT. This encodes CASSLATRQTGELFF.